The 22 T cell receptor beta chains in this list originate from one sample, sequenced in a study of cytomegalovirus exposure and HLA in healthy donors. Amplification used 60 Vbeta primers and 13 Jbeta primers. Data came from immunoSEQ multiplex PCR; TCRdb stores just in-frame clones and leaves some out. Of almost 200,000 clones listed, almost 85% are singletons. The specimen was PBMCs. The source of these receptors is a woman aged 45-59 years in good health and CMV-seronegative.

The chain has TRBV10-3 and TRBJ2-5; tentatively, D is TRBD1 (5 bases). Germline V gene data show CDR1 as ENHRY and CDR2 as SYGVKD. This CDR3 contains 12 residues. V was shortened by 5 bases and J by 2 bases, with 6 bases between the two germline ends. The CDR3 is CAISRQQETQYF. The DNA of the CDR3 is TGTGCCATCAGTCGACAGCAAGAGACCCAGTACTTC.

This clone was counted between two and nine times. V is TRBV19 and J is TRBJ1-2, with a possible D match to TRBD1 (6 bases). Germline CDR1 is LNHDA and CDR2 is SQIVND (reference sequence). Trimming stripped 5 bases from V and 2 bases from J, with 9 bases between. The CDR3 has 13 residues. In DNA, the CDR3 is TGTGCCAGTAGTCCAACAGGGAACTATGGCTACACCTTC. It is translated as CASSPTGNYGYTF.

V gene TRBV7-2 combines with J gene TRBJ2-3, with 8 nucleotides matching TRBD2. The CDR3 is made up of 14 amino acids. Trimming cost V 8 bases and J 0 bases; bases outside gene matches: 4. Germline CDR1 and CDR2: SGHTA and FQGNSA. CDR3 protein: CASPGGSSTDTQYF. CDR3 nucleotides: TGTGCCAGCCCGGGGGGGTCTAGCACAGATACGCAGTATTTT. Combining the CDR3 with reference TRBV7-2 and TRBJ2-3 gives the whole variable domain GAGVSQSPSNKVTEKGKDVELRCDPISGHTALYWYRQSLGQGLEFLIYFQGNSAPDKSGLPSDRFSAERTGGSVSTLTIQRTQQEDSAVYLCASPGGSSTDTQYFGPGTRLTVL.

This clone was seen only once. CDR3 protein: CAWSGGTVRTGEQYF. The CDR3 DNA sequence: TGTGCCTGGAGTGGGGGGACAGTAAGGACAGGCGAGCAGTACTTC. This chain joins TRBV30 and TRBJ2-7; 7 positions match TRBD1. The V segment lost 1 base and the J segment 6 bases; nucleotides outside the gene matches: 12. The CDR3 extends over 15 amino acids. Germline V gene sequence: CDR1 GTSNPN, CDR2 SVGIG (reference sequence).

The rearrangement joins TRBV28 to TRBJ1-5; TRBD1 is a possible D gene (5 bases). The CDR3 covers 14 residues. Deletions cut 11 bases from V and 2 bases from J, with 16 bases between. The germline CDR1 and CDR2 sequences are MDHEN and SYDVKM. CDR3 sequence (DNA): TGTGCCTCATATGACAGTTCCGGCAATCAGCCCCAGCATTTT. As protein: CASYDSSGNQPQHF. Full variable domain (rest looked up from reference TRBV28 and TRBJ1-5): DVKVTQSSRYLVKRTGEKVFLECVQDMDHENMFWYRQDPGLGLRLIYFSYDVKMKEKGDIPEGYSVSREKKERFSLILESASTNQTSMYLCASYDSSGNQPQHFGDGTRLSIL.

The V call is TRBV6-5, the J call TRBJ1-3; D is ambiguous. V lost 8 bases to trimming and J lost 0 bases, with 14 bases between them. The CDR3 has 15 amino acids. The germline V gene encodes CDR1 MNHEY and CDR2 SVGAGI. This chain's CDR3 is CASQANPSSGNTIYF. CDR3 coding DNA: TGTGCCAGCCAGGCCAATCCGAGCTCTGGAAACACCATATATTTT.

The chain joins TRBV2 to TRBJ2-7, with D perhaps matching TRBD2 (7 bases). V was clipped by 2 bases and J by 3 bases, with 17 bases between them. The CDR3 spans 16 residues. The germline V gene encodes CDR1 SNHLY and CDR2 FYNNEI. CDR3 residues: CASSESRGAVLYEQYF. CDR3 nucleotides: TGTGCCAGCAGTGAAAGTCGGGGGGCTGTCCTCTACGAGCAGTACTTC.

About this clone itself: Other DNA sequences within the sample encode an identical CDR3. This chain uses TRBV29-1 with TRBJ2-1; maybe TRBD2 (5 bases). Germline values: CDR1 SQVTM, CDR2 ANQGSEA. V was pared by 6 bases and J by 4 bases, with 13 bases between. The CDR3 runs to 13 residues. In DNA form, the CDR3 reads TGCAGCGTAGGACTGGCGGAATACAATGAGCAGTTCTTC. This sequence encodes CSVGLAEYNEQFF.

The gene calls are TRBV19 and TRBJ1-2; TRBD1 is a possible D gene (6 bases). The germline V gene encodes CDR1 LNHDA and CDR2 SQIVND (reference sequence). This CDR3 contains 12 residues. V was pared by 6 bases and J by 4 bases, with 9 bases between. Here the CDR3 reads CASRDRSYGYTF. DNA for the CDR3: TGTGCCAGTAGGGACAGATCCTATGGCTACACCTTC.

About this clone itself: The same CDR3 can be traced to other DNA sequences in this sample. J is TRBJ1-1 and V is TRBV10-3, with TRBD1 as a possible D gene (6 bases). Looked up from germline, CDR1 is ENHRY and CDR2 is SYGVKD. V gave up 8 bases and J gave up 10 bases, with 20 bases separating them. CDR3 length equals 13 residues. Here the CDR3 reads CAIQGSGQGLAFF. CDR3 DNA sequence: TGTGCCATCCAAGGCTCGGGGCAGGGGTTAGCTTTCTTT.

The rearrangement joins TRBV25-1 to TRBJ1-2; 11 bases are shared with TRBD1. V shed 3 bases and J 5 bases; nucleotides not matched to a gene: 14. The CDR3 sequence is 18 residues long. The germline V gene encodes CDR1 MGHDK and CDR2 SYGVNS. Here the CDR3 reads CASSDPRPRTGGFYGYTF. As DNA, the CDR3 is TGTGCCAGCAGTGACCCTCGTCCCCGGACAGGGGGCTTTTATGGCTACACCTTC.

The chain has TRBV2 and TRBJ2-7; 7 bases line up with TRBD2. The CDR3 length is 16 residues. V lost 3 bases to trimming and J lost 0 bases; unmatched junction nucleotides: 8. Per the germline V gene, CDR1 is SNHLY and CDR2 is FYNNEI. In DNA form, the CDR3 reads TGTGCCAGCAGTGAGGGCGGGGGTAGGAGCTCCTACGAGCAGTACTTC. Protein: CASSEGGGRSSYEQYF.

This chain links TRBV11-2 with TRBJ2-7; 12 positions agree with TRBD1. In germline, CDR1 is SGHAT, CDR2 FQNNGV. J gave up 4 bases and V 5 bases, and 3 bases lay outside the gene matches. This CDR3 region has 14 residues. The CDR3 sequence: CASSRDRGLYEQYF. The DNA of the CDR3 is TGTGCCAGCAGCCGGGACAGGGGGCTTTACGAGCAGTACTTC.

The chain combines TRBV5-1 with TRBJ2-1; TRBD2 matches 16 bases. Unmatched junction bases numbered 1, after V lost 0 bases and J lost 7 bases. CDR3 size: 16 residues. Germline assignment: CDR1 SGHRS and CDR2 YFSETQ. The CDR3 DNA reads as TGCGCCAGCAGCTTGGGGGGACTAGCGGGAGGGAATGAGCAGTTCTTC. It is translated as CASSLGGLAGGNEQFF.

The chain combines TRBV29-1 with TRBJ1-1; D remains unclear. Between the trimmed V and J ends, which lost 6 bases and 2 bases, there was a span of 4 bases. The length of the CDR3 is 10 residues. Per the germline V gene, CDR1 is SQVTM and CDR2 is ANQGSEA. CDR3 residues: CSVHNTEAFF. CDR3 nucleotides: TGCAGCGTACATAACACTGAAGCTTTCTTT.

The chain uses TRBV6-5 and TRBJ2-2; D is undetermined. Looked up from germline, CDR1 is MNHEY and CDR2 is SVGAGI. This CDR3 spans 15 amino acids. The V gene lost 2 bases and the J gene lost 4 bases, with 11 bases spanning the gap. The DNA for the CDR3 is TGTGCCAGCAGTTACAACCCAGGTCGCACCGGGGAGCTGTTTTTT. Translation: CASSYNPGRTGELFF.

This chain links TRBV19 with TRBJ2-3, with D perhaps matching TRBD2 (6 bases). Germline assignment: CDR1 LNHDA and CDR2 SQIVND (reference sequence). Trimming shortened V by 4 bases and J by 3 bases, and 14 bases separated the two germline ends. The CDR3 has 15 residues. This chain's CDR3 is CASSTGTSSTDTQYF. The CDR3 DNA is TGTGCCAGTAGTACCGGGACTTCTTCGACAGATACGCAGTATTTT.

This sequence joins TRBV7-2 and TRBJ1-2; 8 bases are shared with TRBD1. Germline-derived CDR1 and CDR2 are SGHTA and FQGNSA. Losses at the gene ends were 0 bases for V and 6 bases for J; bases not matched to a gene: 3. The CDR3 length is 14 residues. The CDR3 is CASSLATGGNGYTF. The DNA for the CDR3 is TGTGCCAGCAGCTTAGCCACAGGGGGGAATGGCTACACCTTC.

The V gene is TRBV30, the J gene TRBJ1-2; tentatively, D is TRBD1 (5 bases). The CDR3 has 14 amino acids. The V gene lost 3 bases and the J gene lost 4 bases, with 15 bases spanning the gap. Per germline, CDR1 GTSNPN and CDR2 SVGIG (reference sequence). The CDR3 region has the DNA TGTGCCTGGAGAGGGGCTGTACGGAGCTATGGCTACACCTTC. As protein: CAWRGAVRSYGYTF.

The J gene is TRBJ2-5, the V gene TRBV28; TRBD1 matches at 8 bases. This CDR3 contains 19 residues. The V and J ends lost 2 bases and 5 bases, in that order; junction bases with no gene match: 19. Germline lookup yields CDR1 MDHEN and CDR2 SYDVKM. CDR3 DNA: TGTGCCAGCAGTTTACTTGGGGCAGGGGGCATGCGGGTGGCGGAGACCCAGTACTTC. Amino acids: CASSLLGAGGMRVAETQYF.

A few counts support this clone. The rearrangement uses TRBV6-1 and TRBJ1-5; D ambiguous. The germline gives CDR1 MNHNS, CDR2 SASEGT. This CDR3 is built from 15 residues. V shed 3 bases and J shed 3 bases, with 12 bases lying between them. The CDR3, as DNA: TGTGCCAGCAGTGATCGGCAGGCTCCCAATCAGCCCCAGCATTTT. Translating it yields CASSDRQAPNQPQHF.

V is TRBV28 and J is TRBJ1-5; 8 nucleotides line up with TRBD1. Germline CDR1 MDHEN, CDR2 SYDVKM. Trimming cost V 6 bases and J 0 bases; bases outside gene matches: 13. The CDR3 is made up of 18 amino acids. CDR3 loop: CASRGQVISSYSNQPQHF. DNA of the CDR3: TGTGCCAGCAGGGGACAGGTAATATCTTCTTATAGCAATCAGCCCCAGCATTTT.